These 31 T cell receptor beta chains share one sample of origin, sequenced in a study of cytomegalovirus exposure and HLA in healthy donors (dated by TCRdb to about 2017). The library came from the immunoSEQ multiplex PCR assay. The multiplex PCR relied on a mix of 60 forward primers for TCR Vbeta segments and 13 reverse primers for TCR Jbeta segments. TCRdb mirrors the immuneACCESS table, restricted to in-frame sequences. Some clones are absent from its copies; in checked studies, under half trace to an unresolved V gene, and the reason for the others is unknown. This sample's table lists under 200,000 clones. The ten largest clones take up approximately 6.5% of the sample. Sequencing used PBMCs. These receptors were collected from a man aged 25-45 years in good health and CMV-seronegative.

V and J are TRBV11-3 and TRBJ1-6; 9 nucleotides align to TRBD1. The germline V gene encodes CDR1 SGHNT and CDR2 YENEEA. V shed 3 bases, J shed 6 bases, and the junction held 6 bases outside the gene matches. This CDR3 is 16 amino acids long. CDR3 residues: CASSFDPGQGNSPLHF. CDR3 in DNA: TGTGCCAGCAGCTTCGATCCGGGACAGGGTAATTCACCCCTCCACTTT.

This chain links TRBV5-1 with TRBJ2-2; 13 nucleotides line up with TRBD2. The CDR3 length is 19 residues. Germline V lookup: CDR1 SGHRS, CDR2 YFSETQ. The junction had 13 bases not matched to a gene; V was cut back by 4 bases and J by 4 bases. CDR3 region: CASSNALLAGGSVTGELFF. In DNA form, the CDR3 reads TGCGCCAGCAGCAACGCACTACTAGCGGGAGGGTCGGTCACCGGGGAGCTGTTTTTT.

CDR3 amino acids: CASSETGGSYEQYF. CDR3 sequence (DNA): TGTGCCAGCAGTGAAACAGGGGGATCCTACGAGCAGTACTTC. The V and J genes are TRBV2 and TRBJ2-5; TRBD1 matches 8 bases. The DNA matches TRBJ2-7 better at its end, which makes the J call doubtful. From germline, CDR1 is SNHLY and CDR2 FYNNEI. This CDR3 is 14 amino acids long.

The V gene is TRBV11-2, the J gene TRBJ2-7; D is undetermined. Trimming shortened V by 3 bases and J by 6 bases, and 12 bases separated the two germline ends. Per germline, CDR1 SGHAT and CDR2 FQNNGV. The CDR3 consists of 13 residues. CDR3 loop: CASSLFQELEQYF. CDR3 nucleotide sequence: TGTGCCAGCAGCTTGTTCCAGGAACTCGAGCAGTACTTC.

V usage is TRBV7-3 and J usage is TRBJ2-3; 13 bases agree with TRBD2. V lost 2 bases, J lost 2 bases, and 4 bases stayed unmatched. Per germline, CDR1 SGHTA and CDR2 FQGTGA. The length of the CDR3 is 17 residues. CDR3 DNA: TGTGCCAGCAGCTTACCAGGACTAGCGGGAGACACAGATACGCAGTATTTT. Translating gives CASSLPGLAGDTDTQYF.

CDR3 amino acids: CASSQDFGREPLNTQYF. CDR3 sequence (DNA): TGTGCCAGCAGCCAAGATTTCGGGCGGGAGCCCTTGAATACGCAGTATTTT. The rearrangement links TRBV14 to TRBJ2-3; 7 bases fit TRBD2. Germline CDR1 SGHDN, CDR2 FVKESK. CDR3 length: 17 amino acids. Unmatched junction bases numbered 13, after V lost 0 bases and J lost 7 bases.

This rearrangement joins TRBV7-9 to TRBJ1-2, with TRBD1 matching 9 bases. In germline, CDR1 is SEHNR, CDR2 FQNEAQ (reference sequence). CDR3 length equals 16 residues. Losses at the gene ends were 8 bases for V and 4 bases for J; bases not matched to a gene: 14. CDR3 sequence (DNA): TGTGCCAGCCAGGAGTCCGGGACAGGGCAATTCTATGGCTACACCTTC. Translated: CASQESGTGQFYGYTF. The complete variable domain, with remaining parts taken from reference TRBV7-9 and TRBJ1-2, reads DTGVSQNPRHKITKRGQNVTFRCDPISEHNRLYWYRQTLGQGPEFLTYFQNEAQLEKSRLLSDRFSAERPKGSFSTLEIQRTEQGDSAMYLCASQESGTGQFYGYTFGSGTRLTVV.

V usage is TRBV5-4 and J usage is TRBJ2-5; maybe TRBD1 (6 bases). V was clipped by 0 bases and J by 4 bases, with 10 bases between them. The germline V gene has CDR1 SGHNT and CDR2 YYREEE (reference sequence). This CDR3 has 14 amino acids. CDR3 in amino acids: CASSLAGVGETQYF. In DNA form, the CDR3 reads TGTGCCAGCAGCTTGGCAGGGGTCGGAGAGACCCAGTACTTC.

The chain joins TRBV4-3 to TRBJ1-2; weak D call: TRBD1 (5 bases). The CDR3 totals 14 residues. The germline CDR1 and CDR2 sequences are LGHNA and YSLEER. Deletions cut 2 bases from V and 7 bases from J, with 14 bases between. CDR3 protein: CASSQPDRSLGYTF. DNA of the CDR3: TGCGCCAGCAGCCAACCCGACAGATCTCTTGGCTACACCTTC.

The CDR3 protein is CAISERKGDQPQHF. The CDR3 nucleotides are TGTGCCATCAGTGAGAGGAAAGGAGATCAGCCCCAGCATTTT. The V call is TRBV10-3, the J call TRBJ1-5; the D is unclear. The germline gives CDR1 ENHRY, CDR2 SYGVKD. The CDR3 loop spans 14 amino acids. The germline V and J ends were trimmed by 2 bases and 5 bases, with 10 bases remaining between them.

V is TRBV7-2 and J is TRBJ2-1; TRBD2 matches at 9 bases. CDR1 SGHTA and CDR2 FQGNSA come from the germline V gene. The V and J ends lost 0 bases and 6 bases, in that order; junction bases with no gene match: 6. The CDR3 extends over 16 amino acids. CDR3 residues: CASSLARGGPPNEQFF. As DNA, the CDR3 is TGTGCCAGCAGCTTAGCGCGGGGGGGACCCCCCAATGAGCAGTTCTTC.

The V and J genes are TRBV5-1 and TRBJ2-3; TRBD2 matches 7 bases. The V segment lost 6 bases and the J segment 3 bases; nucleotides outside the gene matches: 7. The CDR3 loop spans 14 amino acids. Germline lookup yields CDR1 SGHRS and CDR2 YFSETQ. The CDR3 DNA sequence: TGCGCCAGCACCAGGGACGGGGGGACAGATACGCAGTATTTT. Its translation: CASTRDGGTDTQYF.

The rearrangement uses TRBV9 and TRBJ1-2; 10 positions match TRBD1. CDR1 SGDLS and CDR2 YYNGEE come from the germline V gene. V dropped 3 bases and J dropped 5; count of bases not matched to a gene: 10. The CDR3 length is 16 residues. As DNA, the CDR3 is TGTGCCAGCAGCGAGGGACAGGGGAGTGTAGGGTATGGCTACACCTTC. Protein sequence: CASSEGQGSVGYGYTF.

With regard to this clone: The same CDR3 can be traced to other DNA sequences in this sample. The chain couples TRBV6-6 to TRBJ1-5; 7 bases fit TRBD1. Germline assignment: CDR1 MNHNY and CDR2 SVGAGI (reference sequence). V was pared by 7 bases and J by 3 bases, with 6 bases of the junction left unmatched. CDR3 size: 14 residues. CDR3 nucleotide sequence: TGTGCCAGCACCTCCACAGGGGTCAATCAGCCCCAGCATTTT. Translated, it gives CASTSTGVNQPQHF.

This chain uses TRBV30 with TRBJ2-3; D is unresolved. The CDR3 spans 14 residues. The V end was cut by 4 bases, the J end by 0 bases, with 11 bases between. The germline gives CDR1 GTSNPN, CDR2 SVGIG (reference sequence). CDR3 region: CAWKWQSSTDTQYF. In DNA, the CDR3 is TGTGCCTGGAAATGGCAGTCTAGCACAGATACGCAGTATTTT.

The CDR3 DNA is TGCGCCAGCAGCTTCGGGATCACTAATGAAAAACTGTTTTTT. Translation: CASSFGITNEKLFF. This chain links TRBV5-1 with TRBJ1-4; D not certain. CDR1 and CDR2 (germline): SGHRS, YFSETQ. The V end lost 2 bases, the J end lost 2 bases, and 7 bases lay between the germline ends. CDR3 length: 14 residues.

The gene calls are TRBV9 and TRBJ2-7; D gene ambiguous. Germline V CDR1 and CDR2: SGDLS, YYNGEE. V was cut by 3 bases and J by 0 bases, with 10 bases left in between. CDR3 length equals 14 residues. Written as DNA, the CDR3 is TGTGCCAGCAGCGCTCAACAGATCTCCTACGAGCAGTACTTC. This gives the protein CASSAQQISYEQYF.

The CDR3 region has the DNA TGTGCCAGCAGCTTAGAACAGGGGGCAGGAGAGCAGTACTTC. As protein: CASSLEQGAGEQYF. The rearrangement joins TRBV13 to TRBJ2-5; 9 bases align to TRBD1. This CDR3 comprises 14 residues. Trimming removed 1 base from V and 11 bases from J; junction bases left unmatched: 8. Germline CDR1 reads PRHDT; CDR2 reads FYEKMQ (reference sequence).

The chain employs TRBV6-5 and TRBJ2-4; weak D call: TRBD2 (5 bases). V was cut by 8 bases and J by 4 bases, with 18 bases left in between. CDR3 size: 15 residues. From germline, CDR1 is MNHEY and CDR2 SVGAGI. The CDR3 protein is CASSADSRDKNIQYF. CDR3 nucleotide sequence: TGTGCCAGCTCCGCGGACTCCCGGGATAAAAACATTCAGTACTTC.

The V gene is TRBV9, the J gene TRBJ2-2; D perhaps matches TRBD1 (6 bases). Germline CDR1 SGDLS, CDR2 YYNGEE. This CDR3 contains 18 residues. V shed 0 bases and J shed 1 base, with 16 bases lying between them. CDR3 region: CASSVEFPGTQNTGELFF. The CDR3 bases are TGTGCCAGCAGCGTAGAATTTCCCGGGACACAGAACACCGGGGAGCTGTTTTTT.

The chain carries TRBV2 and TRBJ2-7, with 7 nucleotides matching TRBD2. Germline CDR1 reads SNHLY; CDR2 reads FYNNEI. The CDR3 loop spans 12 amino acids. Trimming removed 11 bases from V and 4 bases from J; junction bases left unmatched: 8. CDR3 in amino acids: CAGGEGRYEQYF. The CDR3 region has the DNA TGTGCCGGGGGGGAGGGGCGATACGAGCAGTACTTC.

The rearrangement joins TRBV6-5 to TRBJ2-7; 9 bases align to TRBD1. The CDR3 runs 15 residues. V gave up 4 bases and J gave up 6 bases; unmatched junction bases: 10. Per the germline V gene, CDR1 is MNHEY and CDR2 is SVGAGI. CDR3 protein: CASSFRDRDSGEQYF. The CDR3 DNA follows: TGTGCCAGCAGTTTCCGGGACAGGGATTCTGGCGAGCAGTACTTC.

The chain employs TRBV7-2 and TRBJ2-7; D may be TRBD1 (6 bases). In germline, CDR1 is SGHTA, CDR2 FQGNSA. The CDR3 totals 14 residues. V lost 1 base and J 2 bases, leaving 9 bases between the germline ends. Here the CDR3 DNA reads TGTGCCAGCAGCTTAGACACAGGGCCCTACGAGCAGTACTTC. Amino acids: CASSLDTGPYEQYF.

This rearrangement joins TRBV30 to TRBJ2-7, with D possibly matching TRBD1 (6 bases). Between the trimmed V and J ends, which lost 5 bases and 4 bases, there was a span of 12 bases. The CDR3 totals 12 residues. CDR1 and CDR2 from the germline V gene are GTSNPN and SVGIG (reference sequence). CDR3 loop: CAWHRDTYEQYF. The DNA of the CDR3 is TGTGCCTGGCACCGGGACACATACGAGCAGTACTTC.

The V call is TRBV19, the J call TRBJ2-3; 12 positions match TRBD2. The CDR3 contains 16 residues. Germline V lookup: CDR1 LNHDA, CDR2 SQIVND (reference sequence). V lost 5 bases to trimming and J lost 4 bases; unmatched junction nucleotides: 7. This CDR3 is CASSGRLAGEPDTQYF. The CDR3 DNA follows: TGTGCCAGTAGTGGCAGACTAGCGGGGGAGCCAGATACGCAGTATTTT.

The chain uses TRBV5-1 and TRBJ1-5, with 7 bases fitting TRBD1. Germline CDR1 SGHRS, CDR2 YFSETQ. This CDR3 is 17 amino acids long. Unmatched junction bases numbered 6, after V lost 0 bases and J lost 0 bases. The CDR3 protein is CASSLGGGTDSNQPQHF. In nucleotides, the CDR3 is TGCGCCAGCAGCTTGGGGGGCGGGACAGATAGCAATCAGCCCCAGCATTTT.

This rearrangement joins TRBV28 to TRBJ1-2, with D possibly TRBD1 on 6 matching bases. With 6 bases removed from V and 4 bases from J, the gap between germline ends came to 21 bases. This CDR3 contains 16 residues. The germline V gene encodes CDR1 MDHEN and CDR2 SYDVKM. The DNA of the CDR3 is TGTGCCAGCAGGCCCCTCCCCAGGGGCGGGCTCTATGGCTACACCTTC. Protein: CASRPLPRGGLYGYTF.

The V call is TRBV7-2, the J call TRBJ2-5, with TRBD1 matching over 9 bases. Germline loops: CDR1 SGHTA, CDR2 FQGNSA. The CDR3 sequence is 15 residues long. Unmatched junction bases numbered 5, after V lost 2 bases and J lost 4 bases. The DNA for the CDR3 is TGTGCCAGCAGCTTATCCGGGACAGGGACAGAGACCCAGTACTTC. It codes for CASSLSGTGTETQYF.

The CDR3: CASSVPRRGLNQPQHF. CDR3 in DNA: TGTGCCAGTAGTGTCCCCCGGAGGGGCCTTAATCAGCCCCAGCATTTT. The J gene is TRBJ1-5, the V gene TRBV19, with TRBD1 as a possible D gene (5 bases). The CDR3 loop spans 16 amino acids. CDR1 is LNHDA and CDR2 is SQIVND in the germline V gene (reference sequence). V lost 5 bases and J 4 bases, leaving 18 bases between the germline ends.

The chain joins TRBV30 to TRBJ2-7; D gene unclear. Germline-derived CDR1 and CDR2 are GTSNPN and SVGIG (reference sequence). The V and J ends lost 0 bases and 0 bases respectively, with 9 bases between them. This CDR3 has 14 residues. In nucleotides, the CDR3 is TGTGCCTGGAGTGTAGGTGGCGGCTCCTACGAGCAGTACTTC. It translates to CAWSVGGGSYEQYF.

This chain joins TRBV27 and TRBJ1-2; D might be TRBD1 (6 bases). V was trimmed by 5 bases and J by 3 bases, leaving 16 bases between them. CDR3 length: 15 residues. The V gene's germline CDR1 is MNHEY and CDR2 SMNVEV (reference sequence). CDR3 in DNA: TGTGCCAGCAGTCCCCGGACAGCGCCAGACTATGGCTACACCTTC. It encodes CASSPRTAPDYGYTF.